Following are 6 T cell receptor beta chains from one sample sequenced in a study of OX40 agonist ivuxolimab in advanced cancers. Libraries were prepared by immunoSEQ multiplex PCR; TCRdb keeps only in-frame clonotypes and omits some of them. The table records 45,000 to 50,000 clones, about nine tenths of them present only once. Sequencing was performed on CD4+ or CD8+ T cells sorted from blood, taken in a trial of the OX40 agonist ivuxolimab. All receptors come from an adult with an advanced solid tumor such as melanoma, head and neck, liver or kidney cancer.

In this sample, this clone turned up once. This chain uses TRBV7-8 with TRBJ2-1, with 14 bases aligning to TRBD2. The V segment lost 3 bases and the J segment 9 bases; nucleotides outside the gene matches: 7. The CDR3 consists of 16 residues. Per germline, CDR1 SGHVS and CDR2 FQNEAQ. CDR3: CASSFRTSGGTGEQFF. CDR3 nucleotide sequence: TGTGCCAGCAGCTTCAGGACTAGCGGGGGGACGGGTGAGCAGTTCTTC.

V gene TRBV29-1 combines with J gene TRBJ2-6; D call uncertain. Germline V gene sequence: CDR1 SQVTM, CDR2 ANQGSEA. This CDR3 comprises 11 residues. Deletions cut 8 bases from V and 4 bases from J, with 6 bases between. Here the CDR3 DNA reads TGCAGCACTCTCGGGGCCAACGTCCTGACTTTC. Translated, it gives CSTLGANVLTF.

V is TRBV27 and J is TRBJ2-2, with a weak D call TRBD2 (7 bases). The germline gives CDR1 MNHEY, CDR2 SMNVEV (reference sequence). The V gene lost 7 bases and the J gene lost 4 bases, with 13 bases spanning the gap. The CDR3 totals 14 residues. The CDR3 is CASNREGGTGELFF. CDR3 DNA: TGTGCCAGCAACAGGGAGGGTGGCACCGGGGAGCTGTTTTTT.

The CDR3 bases are TGCGCCAGCAGCCAAGGGGTACAGAATGCCTACGAGCAGTACTTC. Protein: CASSQGVQNAYEQYF. This chain uses TRBV4-1 with TRBJ2-7; D ambiguous. CDR1 and CDR2 (germline): MGHRA, YSYEKL. V was trimmed by 1 base and J by 2 bases, leaving 12 bases between them. The CDR3 loop spans 15 amino acids.

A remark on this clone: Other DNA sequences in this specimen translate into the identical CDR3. This CDR3 reads CASSLQGETQYF. CDR3 DNA sequence: TGTGCCAGCAGCTTACAAGGAGAGACCCAGTACTTC. The chain uses TRBV13 and TRBJ2-5, with D hard to call. CDR1 and CDR2 (germline): PRHDT, FYEKMQ (reference sequence). V was pared by 2 bases and J by 4 bases, with 5 bases between. The CDR3 is 12 residues long.

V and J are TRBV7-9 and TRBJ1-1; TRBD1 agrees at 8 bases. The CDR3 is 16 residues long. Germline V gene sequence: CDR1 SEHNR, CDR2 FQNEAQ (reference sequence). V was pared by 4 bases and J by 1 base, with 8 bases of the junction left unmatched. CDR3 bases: TGTGCCAGCAGCTCGCTCCGGACAGGGCAGAACACTGAAGCTTTCTTT. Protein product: CASSSLRTGQNTEAFF.